This TCR beta chain is drawn from a study of T cell responses to AZD1222 COVID-19 vaccine. The germline V gene encodes CDR1 WNHNN and CDR2 SYGVQD (reference sequence). V lost 3 bases, J lost 5 bases, and 9 bases stayed unmatched. The CDR3 covers 15 residues. Sequencing used immunoSEQ multiplex PCR; TCRdb keeps in-frame clones, though not all of them. This table holds around 140,000 clones, 93% found once. Specimen: peripheral blood, collected after recovery from COVID-19. The clonotype comes from an adult who had recovered from COVID-19. This chain connects TRBV10-1 to TRBJ2-7, with 8 bases aligning to TRBD2. The CDR3 DNA sequence: TGCGCCAGCAGTGAAAGGGGACTAGGTATACACGAGCAGTACTTC. Translation gives CASSERGLGIHEQYF.